These T cell receptor beta chains were read from a single sample in a study of OX40 agonist ivuxolimab in advanced cancers. TCRdb's table, derived via immunoSEQ multiplex PCR, lists solely in-frame clones and lacks some. Seen here are about 25,000 clones, around 86% observed once, and the top ten hold over 35%. Sequenced material: CD4+ or CD8+ T cells sorted from blood, taken in a trial of the OX40 agonist ivuxolimab. The receptor set was obtained from an adult with an advanced solid tumor such as melanoma, head and neck, liver or kidney cancer. The CDR3 runs from the conserved cysteine through the conserved F or W. A D gene is named only where the DNA matches it firmly. Clone size is stated in some rows and not others, as once, few, many or a class when expanded.

j_gene: TRBJ2-1; abundance: -; d_gene: TRBD2; v_gene: TRBV19; CDR3aa: CASSPGTSGSIEQFF
j_gene: TRBJ2-7; abundance: -; d_gene: TRBD2; v_gene: TRBV5-4; CDR3aa: CASSKDASGSASYEQYF
j_gene: TRBJ1-1; abundance: -; d_gene: -; v_gene: TRBV11-1; CDR3aa: CASSLDEWAEAFF
j_gene: TRBJ2-3; abundance: -; d_gene: TRBD1; v_gene: TRBV6-6; CDR3aa: CASSYGTEITDTQYF
j_gene: TRBJ2-7; abundance: -; d_gene: TRBD1; v_gene: TRBV7-9; CDR3aa: CASSLSGTGGFEQYF
j_gene: TRBJ1-1; abundance: few; d_gene: TRBD1; v_gene: TRBV4-1; CDR3aa: CASSQRQGGTEAFF
j_gene: TRBJ2-7; abundance: -; d_gene: TRBD1; v_gene: TRBV11-2; CDR3aa: CASRGGQGGTVGYEQYF
j_gene: TRBJ1-2; abundance: -; d_gene: TRBD1; v_gene: TRBV4-2; CDR3aa: CASSPDSGTVYGYTF
j_gene: TRBJ2-3; abundance: once; d_gene: TRBD2; v_gene: TRBV28; CDR3aa: CASSWRGGADTQYF
j_gene: TRBJ2-7; abundance: -; d_gene: -; v_gene: TRBV27; CDR3aa: CASSLGGPYEQYF
j_gene: TRBJ2-1; abundance: -; d_gene: -; v_gene: TRBV6-6; CDR3aa: CASSADDEQFF
j_gene: TRBJ1-1; abundance: -; d_gene: -; v_gene: TRBV7-3; CDR3aa: CASSLLGVPNTEAFF
j_gene: TRBJ2-1; abundance: -; d_gene: -; v_gene: TRBV18; CDR3aa: CASSPGGIGKDNEQFF
j_gene: TRBJ2-1; abundance: once; d_gene: -; v_gene: TRBV9; CDR3aa: CASTGGYNYNEQFF
j_gene: TRBJ1-1; abundance: -; d_gene: TRBD1; v_gene: TRBV11-1; CDR3aa: CASSSPGQGGGGAFF
j_gene: TRBJ2-7; abundance: -; d_gene: -; v_gene: TRBV28; CDR3aa: CASSLFRDFSYEQYF
j_gene: TRBJ2-2; abundance: -; d_gene: -; v_gene: TRBV6-6; CDR3aa: CASFQAGGPRAGELFF
j_gene: TRBJ2-5; abundance: -; d_gene: -; v_gene: TRBV5-1; CDR3aa: CASSFSQTQYF
j_gene: TRBJ1-1; abundance: -; d_gene: -; v_gene: TRBV11-2; CDR3aa: CASSLEVNTEAFF
j_gene: TRBJ2-1; abundance: -; d_gene: TRBD2; v_gene: TRBV7-3; CDR3aa: CASSLIAGSYNEQFF
j_gene: TRBJ2-1; abundance: -; d_gene: -; v_gene: TRBV19; CDR3aa: CASSIGDIHWEQFF
j_gene: TRBJ1-1; abundance: -; d_gene: -; v_gene: TRBV5-1; CDR3aa: CASSLWADMNTEAFF
j_gene: TRBJ1-2; abundance: -; d_gene: -; v_gene: TRBV5-1; CDR3aa: CASSLVGPDDGYTF
j_gene: TRBJ1-2; abundance: few; d_gene: -; v_gene: TRBV28; CDR3aa: CASGSIYGYTF
j_gene: TRBJ1-5; abundance: -; d_gene: -; v_gene: TRBV19; CDR3aa: CASSIYENSNQPQHF
j_gene: TRBJ2-1; abundance: many; d_gene: TRBD1; v_gene: TRBV19; CDR3aa: CASSLTGGSYNEQFF
j_gene: TRBJ2-3; abundance: -; d_gene: -; v_gene: TRBV11-3; CDR3aa: CASSLGRQGTDTQYF
j_gene: TRBJ2-1; abundance: -; d_gene: -; v_gene: TRBV19; CDR3aa: CASSLDYYNEQFF
j_gene: TRBJ1-1; abundance: -; d_gene: -; v_gene: TRBV11-2; CDR3aa: CASTLLGGTEAFF
j_gene: TRBJ2-3; abundance: once; d_gene: TRBD2; v_gene: TRBV4-1; CDR3aa: CASSQTSGVTDTQYF
j_gene: TRBJ2-1; abundance: few; d_gene: -; v_gene: TRBV27; CDR3aa: CASSLPGQYNEQFF
j_gene: TRBJ2-1; abundance: -; d_gene: TRBD2; v_gene: TRBV7-9; CDR3aa: CASSPRLAGGYNEQFF
j_gene: TRBJ2-2; abundance: -; d_gene: -; v_gene: TRBV27; CDR3aa: CASSPRDDPSGELFF
j_gene: TRBJ2-7; abundance: -; d_gene: TRBD1; v_gene: TRBV11-3; CDR3aa: CASSQDETGASYEQYF
j_gene: TRBJ1-1; abundance: -; d_gene: -; v_gene: TRBV11-2; CDR3aa: CASGGGDEAFF
j_gene: TRBJ2-7; abundance: -; d_gene: -; v_gene: TRBV6-1; CDR3aa: CASSVGIDYEQYF
j_gene: TRBJ2-2; abundance: -; d_gene: -; v_gene: TRBV5-1; CDR3aa: CASSVGAGELFF
j_gene: TRBJ1-4; abundance: -; d_gene: -; v_gene: TRBV5-1; CDR3aa: CASSLSGIRNEKLFF
j_gene: TRBJ2-7; abundance: -; d_gene: TRBD1; v_gene: TRBV2; CDR3aa: CASSEGQISYEQYF
j_gene: TRBJ2-3; abundance: -; d_gene: -; v_gene: TRBV6-4; CDR3aa: CASSRAGSGADTQYF
j_gene: TRBJ1-1; abundance: -; d_gene: -; v_gene: TRBV6-6; CDR3aa: CASRTRDSPNTEAFF
j_gene: TRBJ2-1; abundance: -; d_gene: -; v_gene: TRBV7-5; CDR3aa: CASSDSLGQGYNEQFF
j_gene: TRBJ2-3; abundance: -; d_gene: -; v_gene: TRBV27; CDR3aa: CASSLGANVAQYF
j_gene: TRBJ1-1; abundance: once; d_gene: TRBD1; v_gene: TRBV9; CDR3aa: CASSRVKGQGDTEAFF
j_gene: TRBJ2-1; abundance: -; d_gene: TRBD2; v_gene: TRBV19; CDR3aa: CASSNAGGLYNEQFF
j_gene: TRBJ2-1; abundance: -; d_gene: TRBD2; v_gene: TRBV2; CDR3aa: CASSEAREGWDEQFF
j_gene: TRBJ1-2; abundance: -; d_gene: TRBD1; v_gene: TRBV6-5; CDR3aa: CASSYGDRALDGYTF
j_gene: TRBJ2-2; abundance: -; d_gene: -; v_gene: TRBV5-4; CDR3aa: CASSGAGELFF
j_gene: TRBJ2-7; abundance: -; d_gene: TRBD2; v_gene: TRBV7-9; CDR3aa: CASSFGGFGYEQYF
j_gene: TRBJ2-1; abundance: -; d_gene: -; v_gene: TRBV5-6; CDR3aa: CASSFRLGGDEQFF
j_gene: TRBJ1-4; abundance: -; d_gene: -; v_gene: TRBV6-5; CDR3aa: CASSRDLTNEKLFF
j_gene: TRBJ2-5; abundance: -; d_gene: -; v_gene: TRBV6-5; CDR3aa: CASSYLRQQETQYF
j_gene: TRBJ2-7; abundance: -; d_gene: TRBD2; v_gene: TRBV29-1; CDR3aa: CSVAPSSGEQYF
j_gene: TRBJ2-7; abundance: -; d_gene: TRBD2; v_gene: TRBV29-1; CDR3aa: CSVASGLSYEQYF